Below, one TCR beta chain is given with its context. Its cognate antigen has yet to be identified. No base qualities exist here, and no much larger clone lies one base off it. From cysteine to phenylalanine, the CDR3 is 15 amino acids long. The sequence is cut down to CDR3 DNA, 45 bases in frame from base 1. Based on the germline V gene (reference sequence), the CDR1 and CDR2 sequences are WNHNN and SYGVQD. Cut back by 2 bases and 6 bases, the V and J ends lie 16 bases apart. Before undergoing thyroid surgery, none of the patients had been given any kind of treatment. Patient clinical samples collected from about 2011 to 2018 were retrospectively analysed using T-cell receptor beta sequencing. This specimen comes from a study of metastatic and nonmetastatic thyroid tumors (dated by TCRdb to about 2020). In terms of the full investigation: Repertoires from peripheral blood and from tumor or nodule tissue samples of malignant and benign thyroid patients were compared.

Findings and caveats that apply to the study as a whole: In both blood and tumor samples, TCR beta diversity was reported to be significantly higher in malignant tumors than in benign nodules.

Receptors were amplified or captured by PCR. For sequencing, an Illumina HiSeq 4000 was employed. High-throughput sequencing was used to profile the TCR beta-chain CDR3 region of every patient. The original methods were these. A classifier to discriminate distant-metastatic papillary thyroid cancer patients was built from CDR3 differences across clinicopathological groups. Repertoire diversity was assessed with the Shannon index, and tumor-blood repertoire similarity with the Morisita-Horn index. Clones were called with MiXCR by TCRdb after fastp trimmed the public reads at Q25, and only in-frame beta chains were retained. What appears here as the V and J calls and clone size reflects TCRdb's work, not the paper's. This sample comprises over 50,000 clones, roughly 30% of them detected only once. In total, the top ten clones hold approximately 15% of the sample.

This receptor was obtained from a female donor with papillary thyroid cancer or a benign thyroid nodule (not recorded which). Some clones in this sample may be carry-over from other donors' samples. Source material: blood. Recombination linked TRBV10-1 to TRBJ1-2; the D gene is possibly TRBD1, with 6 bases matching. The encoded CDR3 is CASSESGTPSDGYTF. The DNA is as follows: TGCGCCAGCAGTGAGAGCGGGACACCTTCTGATGGCTACACCTTC.